Each of the 29 T cell receptor beta chains below was sequenced from the same sample in a study of CD8+CD57+ T cells in acquired aplastic anemia. TCR beta VDJ and CDR3 profiling used genomic DNA as template. Via MiXCR, TCRdb re-called the reads, giving one row per CDR3 protein. The table lists about 120,000 distinct CDR3 sequences, 55% to 60% of them singletons, with approximately 28% in the top ten. Individuals selected for sequencing had exhibited CD8+CD57+ cell expansion on flow cytometry. Sequenced input: sorted CD4+, CD8+, or CD8+CD57+ T cells (not recorded which) from PBMCs. The receptors were sampled from a human donor with aplastic anemia.

This clonotype was seen ten or more times. The V and J genes are TRBV5-1 and TRBJ2-7, with D possibly matching TRBD2 (5 bases). This CDR3 is built from 14 residues. CDR1 and CDR2 from the germline V gene are SGHRS and YFSETQ. V was shortened by 0 bases and J by 4 bases, with 11 bases between the two germline ends. Here the CDR3 DNA reads TGCGCCAGCAGCTTGGTAGGGAGTTGGTACGAGCAGTACTTC. This gives the protein CASSLVGSWYEQYF.

There are many counts of this clonotype. The V gene is TRBV29-1, the J gene TRBJ1-1; TRBD1 agrees at 8 bases. Germline V gives CDR1 SQVTM, CDR2 ANQGSEA. CDR3 length: 16 amino acids. V was pared by 5 bases and J by 5 bases, with 16 bases of the junction left unmatched. In DNA form, the CDR3 reads TGCAGCGTTTCTACCGGACAGGGTCAAATTAGAACTGAAGCTTTCTTT. It encodes CSVSTGQGQIRTEAFF.

The chain recombines TRBV7-9 with TRBJ1-1; tentatively, D is TRBD1 (5 bases). Trimming removed 1 base from V and 7 bases from J, with 13 bases in between. Germline V gene data show CDR1 as SEHNR and CDR2 as FQNEAQ (reference sequence). The CDR3 runs 14 residues. DNA for the CDR3: TGTGCCAGCAGCTTAGGTGACGGGGGTAATGAAGCTTTCTTT. It yields the protein CASSLGDGGNEAFF. The whole variable domain, filled in from reference TRBV7-9 and TRBJ1-1, reads DTGVSQNPRHKITKRGQNVTFRCDPISEHNRLYWYRQTLGQGPEFLTYFQNEAQLEKSRLLSDRFSAERPKGSFSTLEIQRTEQGDSAMYLCASSLGDGGNEAFFGQGTRLTVV.

The V gene is TRBV9, the J gene TRBJ1-1; possible D gene TRBD1, 6 bases. The CDR3 consists of 17 residues. CDR1 and CDR2 from the germline V gene are SGDLS and YYNGEE. V lost 0 bases and J 2 bases, leaving 17 bases between the germline ends. Here the CDR3 reads CASSVGLKQGFNTEAFF. In DNA, the CDR3 is TGTGCCAGCAGCGTAGGACTTAAACAGGGCTTTAACACTGAAGCTTTCTTT.

The V gene is TRBV13, the J gene TRBJ1-2, with no clear D. This CDR3 is built from 16 residues. In germline, CDR1 is PRHDT, CDR2 FYEKMQ (reference sequence). V was pared by 7 bases and J by 3 bases, with 21 bases between. CDR3: CASNNKGSRDDYGYTF. CDR3 coding DNA: TGTGCCAGCAACAATAAGGGAAGCCGGGATGACTATGGCTACACCTTC.

Concerning this clonotype itself: One end of the junction is discordant with germline, which a read error may explain. V is TRBV6-2 or TRBV6-3 and J is TRBJ2-7, with a possible D match to TRBD1 (6 bases). This CDR3 is 14 amino acids long. Germline loops: CDR1 MNHEY, CDR2 SVGEGT. The CDR3 loop is CAGSYSPTGPVQYF. The DNA of the CDR3 is TGTGCCGGCAGTTACTCTCCGACAGGCCCAGTGCAGTACTTC.

The V gene is TRBV2, the J gene TRBJ1-2, with 8 bases lining up with TRBD1. In germline, CDR1 is SNHLY, CDR2 FYNNEI. This CDR3 comprises 14 residues. V shed 6 bases and J 4 bases; nucleotides not matched to a gene: 7. Here the CDR3 DNA reads TGTGCCAGCAGCGCAGGGGGCGCTCTCTATGGCTACACCTTC. Its translation: CASSAGGALYGYTF.

The sample holds a few counts of this clonotype. The chain carries TRBV24-1 and TRBJ2-7, with D possibly matching TRBD2 (6 bases). Looked up from germline, CDR1 is KGHDR and CDR2 is SFDVKD. The CDR3 covers 14 residues. V lost 4 bases to trimming and J lost 0 bases, with 9 bases between them. CDR3 sequence: CATSEAGSSYEQYF. In nucleotides, the CDR3 is TGTGCCACCAGTGAAGCCGGGAGCTCCTACGAGCAGTACTTC.

The chain employs TRBV25-1 and TRBJ1-5; the D gene is possibly TRBD1 (6 bases). In germline, CDR1 is MGHDK, CDR2 SYGVNS. The CDR3 runs 14 residues. V was pared by 6 bases and J by 0 bases, with 9 bases between. The CDR3: CASSAQGSNQPQHF. The CDR3 coding sequence is TGTGCCAGCAGCGCACAGGGTAGCAATCAGCCCCAGCATTTT.

The rearrangement uses TRBV29-1 and TRBJ2-7; the match to TRBD1 covers 8 bases. The J call may be incorrect, as the DNA end agrees better with TRBJ2-1. Germline V gene sequence: CDR1 SQVTM, CDR2 ANQGSEA. The CDR3 length is 15 residues. In nucleotides, the CDR3 is TGCAGCGTTGATTACTCACAGGGGGAAACCTACGAGCAGTTCTTC. It yields the protein CSVDYSQGETYEQFF.

This clonotype has at least ten counts. The chain is built from TRBV9 and TRBJ2-2, with no clear D. The CDR3 covers 10 residues. From germline, CDR1 is SGDLS and CDR2 YYNGEE. V dropped 3 bases and J dropped 8 bases, with 2 bases sitting between them. The CDR3 is CASSAGELFF. CDR3 DNA sequence: TGTGCCAGCAGCGCGGGGGAGCTGTTTTTT.

The chain has TRBV25-1 and TRBJ2-7; maybe TRBD2 (5 bases). The V end was cut by 3 bases, the J end by 1 base, with 13 bases between. Germline assignment: CDR1 MGHDK and CDR2 SYGVNS. This CDR3 spans 15 amino acids. Written as DNA, the CDR3 is TGTGCCAGCAGTGAGAATCTTGGACTGTCCTACGAGCAGTACTTC. It is translated as CASSENLGLSYEQYF.

As concerns this clonotype: One end of the junction varies from germline; a read error may be responsible. V is TRBV7-2 and J is TRBJ2-7; 11 bases are shared with TRBD2. This CDR3 spans 17 amino acids. Germline V gene lookup returns CDR1 SGHTA and CDR2 FQGNSA. CDR3 nucleotide sequence: TGTGCCAGCAGCTTAGCCGTACGACTAGCGGGAATCACCGAGCAGCACTTC. Amino acids: CASSLAVRLAGITEQHF.

The V gene is TRBV12-3 or TRBV12-4, the J gene TRBJ2-1; either TRBD1 or TRBD2 may fit D (5 bases each). The CDR3 loop spans 13 amino acids. V was clipped by 3 bases and J by 5 bases, with 8 bases between them. CDR3 coding DNA: TGTGCCAGCAGTTTTCGGGGCAACAATGAGCAGTTCTTC. Translation: CASSFRGNNEQFF.

This clonotype occurred many times. This rearrangement joins TRBV29-1 to TRBJ1-1, with D unresolved. This CDR3 region has 12 residues. The germline gives CDR1 SQVTM, CDR2 ANQGSEA. V gave up 1 base and J gave up 5 bases, with 8 bases separating them. DNA for the CDR3: TGCAGCGTTGAAGGCCGGAATACTGAAGCTTTCTTT. It translates to CSVEGRNTEAFF.

As to this clonotype: A clone one base away is much larger, so this may be a read error. The chain employs TRBV7-4 and TRBJ2-2, with D hard to call. CDR1 SGHVT and CDR2 SQSDAQ come from the germline V gene. The germline V and J ends were trimmed by 4 bases and 3 bases, with 3 bases remaining between them. This CDR3 region has 12 residues. DNA of the CDR3: TGTGCCAGCAGCTCGGACACCGGGGAGCTGTTTTTT. Translating gives CASSSDTGELFF.

In this sample, this clonotype turned up many times. The gene calls are TRBV6-5 and TRBJ1-5; tentatively, D is TRBD1 (5 bases). Trimming removed 2 bases at V and 0 bases at J, with 8 bases between. The CDR3 consists of 15 residues. CDR1 is MNHEY and CDR2 is SVGAGI in the germline V gene. The CDR3 sequence: CASSYDRTSNQPQHF. CDR3 sequence (DNA): TGTGCCAGCAGTTACGACAGAACTAGCAATCAGCCCCAGCATTTT.

J is TRBJ2-1 and V is TRBV10-3; 9 bases are a match to TRBD2. Germline V gene data show CDR1 as ENHRY and CDR2 as SYGVKD. The CDR3 loop spans 16 amino acids. The V gene end was trimmed by 10 bases and the J gene end by 4 bases; junction bases not matched to a gene: 14. CDR3 loop: CASSTPGTSRYNEQFF. The CDR3 DNA is TGTGCCAGCAGCACCCCCGGGACTAGCAGATACAATGAGCAGTTCTTC.

The chain couples TRBV20-1 to TRBJ2-7, with a possible D match to TRBD1 (6 bases). The CDR3 consists of 13 residues. Trimming left V 1 base short and J 3 bases short, with 10 bases between. Germline assignment: CDR1 DFQATT and CDR2 SNEGSKA (reference sequence). CDR3 sequence: CSARGARGYEQYF. For the CDR3, the DNA is TGCAGTGCTAGAGGCGCCAGGGGCTACGAGCAGTACTTC.

There are a few counts of this clonotype. A junction boundary mismatches the germline segment, possibly from a read error. The V gene is TRBV24-1, the J gene TRBJ2-2; 7 bases are a match to TRBD1. The CDR3 totals 14 residues. The germline V gene has CDR1 KGHDR and CDR2 SFDVKD. CDR3 sequence reads: CATSDDRVTGELFF. The CDR3, as DNA: TGTGCCACCAGTGATGACAGGGTTACCGGGGAGTTGTTTTTT.

The chain combines TRBV20-1 with TRBJ2-1; 8 positions match TRBD2. Germline loops: CDR1 DFQATT, CDR2 SNEGSKA (reference sequence). V lost 1 base, J lost 9 bases, and 11 bases stayed unmatched. This CDR3 comprises 15 residues. The CDR3 spells CSARGPGGPGSEQFF. The CDR3 nucleotides read TGCAGTGCTAGAGGACCGGGAGGGCCGGGTAGTGAGCAGTTCTTC.

This chain connects TRBV3-1 to TRBJ2-2, with D possibly being TRBD1 (6 bases). The CDR3 totals 14 residues. The germline V and J ends were trimmed by 4 bases and 5 bases, with 11 bases remaining between them. Germline V lookup: CDR1 LGHDT, CDR2 YNNKEL (reference sequence). The DNA for the CDR3 is TGTGCCAGCAGCCGAACCCAGGGGACCGGGGAGCTGTTTTTT. Translated: CASSRTQGTGELFF.

This chain uses TRBV7-6 with TRBJ2-7; D perhaps matches TRBD2 (6 bases). The CDR3 totals 13 residues. The germline CDR1 and CDR2 sequences are SGHVS and FNYEAQ. V was clipped by 5 bases and J by 3 bases, with 11 bases between them. Here the CDR3 reads CASSVSGYYEQYF. The CDR3 bases are TGTGCCAGCAGCGTTAGCGGTTACTACGAGCAGTACTTC. Based on the CDR3 plus reference TRBV7-6 and TRBJ2-7, the full variable domain is GAGVSQSPRYKVTKRGQDVALRCDPISGHVSLYWYRQALGQGPEFLTYFNYEAQQDKSGLPNDRFSAERPEGSISTLTIQRTEQRDSAMYRCASSVSGYYEQYFGPGTRLTVT.

The chain combines TRBV5-6 with TRBJ2-5; 10 bases map to TRBD1. The V gene end was trimmed by 4 bases and the J gene end by 4 bases; junction bases not matched to a gene: 10. Germline V CDR1 and CDR2: SGHDT, YYEEEE. This CDR3 spans 16 amino acids. CDR3 protein: CASSVGGQGEGETQYF. CDR3 DNA: TGTGCCAGCAGCGTTGGTGGACAGGGGGAGGGAGAGACCCAGTACTTC.

Notes on this clonotype: This clone may be a read error of a much larger clone one base away. J is TRBJ2-1 and V is TRBV12-3 or TRBV12-4; 11 bases align to TRBD2. The CDR3 spans 15 residues. CDR3 region: CASNLVAGGRNEQFF. The CDR3 DNA is TGTGCCAGCAATTTAGTAGCGGGAGGGCGTAATGAGCAGTTCTTC.

This chain joins TRBV19 and TRBJ1-1; 7 bases line up with TRBD1. CDR1 and CDR2 (germline): LNHDA, SQIVND (reference sequence). After removal of 9 bases from V and 7 bases from J, the junction contained 11 bases not matched to a gene. CDR3 size: 13 residues. CDR3 DNA: TGTGCCAGCTCACCGGGACAGAAAGTTGAAGCTTTCTTT. This encodes CASSPGQKVEAFF.

There are a few counts of this clonotype. This chain uses TRBV10-3 with TRBJ2-1; D is perhaps TRBD2 (6 bases). Germline CDR1 and CDR2: ENHRY and SYGVKD. V shed 7 bases and J shed 1 base, with 11 bases lying between them. The CDR3 consists of 14 residues. This CDR3 reads CAIMGGKSYNEQFF. The CDR3 DNA reads TGTGCCATCATGGGAGGCAAATCCTACAATGAGCAGTTCTTC.

The gene calls are TRBV2 and TRBJ1-5; a weak D match, TRBD1 (6 bases). CDR1 is SNHLY, CDR2 FYNNEI, per germline. CDR3 size: 13 residues. Trimming stripped 5 bases from V and 7 bases from J, with 12 bases between. The CDR3 DNA follows: TGTGCCAGCAGTAAGGGGGAGGAGCAGCCCCAGCATTTT. Translating gives CASSKGEEQPQHF.

This clonotype was found many times. This chain joins TRBV6-1 and TRBJ2-1; the D gene is possibly TRBD2 (6 bases). The germline V gene has CDR1 MNHNS and CDR2 SASEGT. CDR3 length: 12 amino acids. V gave up 0 bases and J gave up 16 bases, with 13 bases separating them. CDR3 nucleotides: TGTGCCAGCAGTGAAGCGGCGGGGTCTCGTTTCTTC. Protein: CASSEAAGSRFF.